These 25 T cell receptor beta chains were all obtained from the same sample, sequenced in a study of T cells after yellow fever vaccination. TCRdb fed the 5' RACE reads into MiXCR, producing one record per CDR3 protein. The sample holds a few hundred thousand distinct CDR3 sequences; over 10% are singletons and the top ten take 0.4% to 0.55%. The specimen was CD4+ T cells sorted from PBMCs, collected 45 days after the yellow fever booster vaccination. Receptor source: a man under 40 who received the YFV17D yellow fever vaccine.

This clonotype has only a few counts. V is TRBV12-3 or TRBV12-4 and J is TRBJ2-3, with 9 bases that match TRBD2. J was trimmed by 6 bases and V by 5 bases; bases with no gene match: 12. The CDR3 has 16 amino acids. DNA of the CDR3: TGTGCCAGCAGTGACCTGGGGACTAGCAAATGGGATACGCAGTATTTT. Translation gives CASSDLGTSKWDTQYF.

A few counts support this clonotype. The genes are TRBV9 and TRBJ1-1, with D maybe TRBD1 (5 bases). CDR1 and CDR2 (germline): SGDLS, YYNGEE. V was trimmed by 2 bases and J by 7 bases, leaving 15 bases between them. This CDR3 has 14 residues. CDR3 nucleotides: TGTGCCAGCAGCGTTAACCCCGGGACCTATGAAGCTTTCTTT. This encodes CASSVNPGTYEAFF.

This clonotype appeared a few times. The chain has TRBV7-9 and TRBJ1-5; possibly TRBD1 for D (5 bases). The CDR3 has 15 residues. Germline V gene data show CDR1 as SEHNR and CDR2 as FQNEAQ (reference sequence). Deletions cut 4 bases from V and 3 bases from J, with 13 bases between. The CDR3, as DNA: TGTGCCAGCAGCTCAGGGACGGGATACAATCAGCCCCAGCATTTT. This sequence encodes CASSSGTGYNQPQHF.

For the CDR3, the DNA is TGTGCCACCACCGGACGGGGAATATACGAGCAGTACTTC. Translation gives CATTGRGIYEQYF. The V and J genes are TRBV24-1 and TRBJ2-7; weak D call: TRBD2 (5 bases). Germline V gene data show CDR1 as KGHDR and CDR2 as SFDVKD. Trimming shortened V by 8 bases and J by 4 bases, and 14 bases separated the two germline ends. The CDR3 has 13 amino acids.

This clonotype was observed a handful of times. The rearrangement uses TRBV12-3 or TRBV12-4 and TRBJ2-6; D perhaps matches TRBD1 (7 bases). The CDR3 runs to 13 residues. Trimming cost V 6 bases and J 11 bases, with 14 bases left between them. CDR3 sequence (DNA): TGTGCCAGCAGGGCGGGACAGAGAGACGTCCTGACTTTC. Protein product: CASRAGQRDVLTF.

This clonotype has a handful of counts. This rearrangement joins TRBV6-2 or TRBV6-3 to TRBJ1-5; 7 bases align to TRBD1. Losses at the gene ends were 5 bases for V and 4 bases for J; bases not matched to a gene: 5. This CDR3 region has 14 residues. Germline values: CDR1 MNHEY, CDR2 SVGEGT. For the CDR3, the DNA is TGTGCCAGCAGTCGGGGACAGCGTAATCAGCCCCAGCATTTT. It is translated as CASSRGQRNQPQHF.

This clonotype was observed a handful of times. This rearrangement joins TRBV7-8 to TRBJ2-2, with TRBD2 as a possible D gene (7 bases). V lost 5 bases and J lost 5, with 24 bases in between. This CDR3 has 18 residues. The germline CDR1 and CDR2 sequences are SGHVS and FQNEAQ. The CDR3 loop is CASSLSVREGVRTGELFF. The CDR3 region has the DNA TGTGCCAGCAGCCTATCCGTGAGGGAGGGGGTGCGGACCGGGGAGCTGTTTTTT.

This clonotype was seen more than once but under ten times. DNA of the CDR3: TGTGCCAGCAGCGTTACAGGGGGCGGCTACACCTTC. Protein product: CASSVTGGGYTF. The chain employs TRBV7-2 and TRBJ1-2, with TRBD1 identical over 9 bases. Unmatched junction bases numbered 3, after V lost 5 bases and J lost 8 bases. Germline V gene sequence: CDR1 SGHTA, CDR2 FQGNSA. This CDR3 spans 12 amino acids.

CDR3 in DNA: TGTGCCAGCAGTTACAACACTCCGGGCGCAGATACGCAGTATTTT. Translation gives CASSYNTPGADTQYF. This chain links TRBV6-5 with TRBJ2-3; D not certain. Germline-derived CDR1 and CDR2 are MNHEY and SVGAGI. The CDR3 is 15 residues long. Trimming cost V 2 bases and J 4 bases, with 13 bases left between them.

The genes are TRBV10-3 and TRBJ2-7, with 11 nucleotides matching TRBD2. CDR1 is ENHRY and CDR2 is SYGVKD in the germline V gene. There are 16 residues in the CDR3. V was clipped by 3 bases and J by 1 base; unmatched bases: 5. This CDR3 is CAISDSTSGNSYEQYF. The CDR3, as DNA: TGTGCCATCAGTGATTCGACTAGCGGGAATTCCTACGAGCAGTACTTC.

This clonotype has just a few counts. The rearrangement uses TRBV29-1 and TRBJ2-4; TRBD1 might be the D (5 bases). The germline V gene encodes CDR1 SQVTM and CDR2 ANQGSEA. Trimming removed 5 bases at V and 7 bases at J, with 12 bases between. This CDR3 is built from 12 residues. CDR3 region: CSVQGSENIQYF. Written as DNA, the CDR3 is TGCAGCGTTCAGGGTTCGGAGAACATTCAGTACTTC.

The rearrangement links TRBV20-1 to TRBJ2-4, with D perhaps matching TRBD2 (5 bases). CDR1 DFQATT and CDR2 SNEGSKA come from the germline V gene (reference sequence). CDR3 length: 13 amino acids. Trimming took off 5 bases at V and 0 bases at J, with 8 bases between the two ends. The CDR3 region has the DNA TGCAGTGCTGTTGGACTAGCCAAAAACATTCAGTACTTC. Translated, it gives CSAVGLAKNIQYF.

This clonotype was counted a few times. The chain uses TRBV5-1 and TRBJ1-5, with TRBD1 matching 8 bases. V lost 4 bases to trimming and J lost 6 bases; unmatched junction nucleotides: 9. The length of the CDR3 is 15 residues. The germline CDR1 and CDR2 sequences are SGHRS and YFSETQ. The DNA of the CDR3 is TGCGCCAGCAGCATAACAACAGGGGGGACTCAGCCCCAGCATTTT. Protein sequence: CASSITTGGTQPQHF. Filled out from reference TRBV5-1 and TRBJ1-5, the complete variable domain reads KAGVTQTPRYLIKTRGQQVTLSCSPISGHRSVSWYQQTPGQGLQFLFEYFSETQRNKGNFPGRFSGRQFSNSRSEMNVSTLELGDSALYLCASSITTGGTQPQHFGDGTRLSIL.

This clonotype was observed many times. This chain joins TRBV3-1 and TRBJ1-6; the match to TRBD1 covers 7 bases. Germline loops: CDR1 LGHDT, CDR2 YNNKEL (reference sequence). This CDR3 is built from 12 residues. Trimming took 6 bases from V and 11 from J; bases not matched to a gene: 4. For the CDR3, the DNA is TGTGCCAGCAGTCAGGGGGGTCCACCCCTCCACTTT. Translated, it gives CASSQGGPPLHF. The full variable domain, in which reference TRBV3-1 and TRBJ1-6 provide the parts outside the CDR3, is DTAVSQTPKYLVTQMGNDKSIKCEQNLGHDTMYWYKQDSKKFLKIMFSYNNKELIINETVPNRFSPKSPDKAHLNLHINSLELGDSAVYFCASSQGGPPLHFGNGTRLTVT.

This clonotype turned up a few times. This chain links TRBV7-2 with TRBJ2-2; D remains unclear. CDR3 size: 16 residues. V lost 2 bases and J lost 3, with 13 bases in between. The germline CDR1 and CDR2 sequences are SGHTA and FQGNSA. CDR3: CASSLLSAMHTGELFF. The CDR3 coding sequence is TGTGCCAGCAGCTTATTATCGGCAATGCACACCGGGGAGCTGTTTTTT.

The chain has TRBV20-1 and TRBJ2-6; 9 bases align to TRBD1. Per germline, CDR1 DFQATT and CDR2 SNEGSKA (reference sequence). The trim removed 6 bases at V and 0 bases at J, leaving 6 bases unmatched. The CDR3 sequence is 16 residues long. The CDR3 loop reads CSAPPGQGSGANVLTF. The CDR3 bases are TGCAGTGCCCCCCCGGGACAGGGCTCTGGGGCCAACGTCCTGACTTTC.

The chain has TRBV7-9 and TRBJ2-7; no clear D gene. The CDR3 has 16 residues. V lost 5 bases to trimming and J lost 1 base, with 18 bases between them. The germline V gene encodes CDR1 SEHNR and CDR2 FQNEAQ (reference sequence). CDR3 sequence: CASSVSPLSGSYEQYF. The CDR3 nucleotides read TGTGCCAGCAGCGTAAGCCCGCTAAGTGGGTCCTACGAGCAGTACTTC.

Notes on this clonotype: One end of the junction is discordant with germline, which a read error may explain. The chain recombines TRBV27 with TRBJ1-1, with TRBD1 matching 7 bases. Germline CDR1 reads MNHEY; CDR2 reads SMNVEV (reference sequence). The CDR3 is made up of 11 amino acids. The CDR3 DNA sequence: TGTGCCAGGGTTAAACGCGACGGGACAGACTTT. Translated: CARVKRDGTDF.

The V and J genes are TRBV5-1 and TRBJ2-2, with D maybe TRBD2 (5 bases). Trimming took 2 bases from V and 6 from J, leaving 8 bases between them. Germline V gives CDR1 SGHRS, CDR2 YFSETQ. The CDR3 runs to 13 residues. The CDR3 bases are TGCGCCAGCAGCTTACTAGGTCCCGGGGAGCTGTTTTTT. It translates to CASSLLGPGELFF.

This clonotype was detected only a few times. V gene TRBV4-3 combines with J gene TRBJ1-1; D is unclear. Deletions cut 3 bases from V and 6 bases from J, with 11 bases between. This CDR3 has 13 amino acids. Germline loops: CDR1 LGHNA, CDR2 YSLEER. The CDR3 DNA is TGCGCCAGCAGCCAGGAACTTTGGGCTGAAGCTTTCTTT. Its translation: CASSQELWAEAFF.

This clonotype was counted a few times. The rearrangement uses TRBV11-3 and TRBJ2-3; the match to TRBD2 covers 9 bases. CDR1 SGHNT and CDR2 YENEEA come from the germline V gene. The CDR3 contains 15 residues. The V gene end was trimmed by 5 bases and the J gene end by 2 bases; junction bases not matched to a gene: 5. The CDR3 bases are TGTGCCAGCAGCGCGAGCGGGGGGACCACAGATACGCAGTATTTT. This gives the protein CASSASGGTTDTQYF. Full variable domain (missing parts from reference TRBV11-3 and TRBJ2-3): EAGVVQSPRYKIIEKKQPVAFWCNPISGHNTLYWYLQNLGQGPELLIRYENEEAVDDSQLPKDRFSAERLKGVDSTLKIQPAELGDSAVYLCASSASGGTTDTQYFGPGTRLTVL.

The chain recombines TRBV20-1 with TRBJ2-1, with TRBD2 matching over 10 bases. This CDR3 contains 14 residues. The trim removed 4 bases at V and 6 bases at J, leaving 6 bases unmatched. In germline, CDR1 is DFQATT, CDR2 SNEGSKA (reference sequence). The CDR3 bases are TGCAGTGCTAACCTAGCGGGAGTAATCAATGAGCAGTTCTTC. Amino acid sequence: CSANLAGVINEQFF.

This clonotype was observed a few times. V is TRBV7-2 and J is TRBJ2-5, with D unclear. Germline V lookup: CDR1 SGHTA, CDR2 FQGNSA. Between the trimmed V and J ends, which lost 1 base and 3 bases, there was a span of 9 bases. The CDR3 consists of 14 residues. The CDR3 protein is CASSLGDTKETQYF. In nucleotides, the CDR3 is TGTGCCAGCAGCTTAGGAGACACAAAAGAGACCCAGTACTTC.

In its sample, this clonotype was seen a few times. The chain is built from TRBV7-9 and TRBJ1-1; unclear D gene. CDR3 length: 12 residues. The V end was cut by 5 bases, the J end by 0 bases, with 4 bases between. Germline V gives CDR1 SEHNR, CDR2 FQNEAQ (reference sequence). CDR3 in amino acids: CASSQVNTEAFF. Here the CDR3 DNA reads TGTGCCAGCAGCCAGGTGAACACTGAAGCTTTCTTT.

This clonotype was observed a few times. CDR3 DNA sequence: TGTGCCATCAGAGGACTAGCGGGAGAAGGTACTGGGGCCAACGTCCTGACTTTC. It encodes CAIRGLAGEGTGANVLTF. This chain connects TRBV10-3 to TRBJ2-6; 13 nucleotides match TRBD2. Per the germline V gene, CDR1 is ENHRY and CDR2 is SYGVKD. J lost 2 bases, V lost 6 bases, and 7 bases had no gene match. The CDR3 is 18 amino acids.